This is a list of T cell receptor beta chains from one sample in a study of CD8 T cells in ankylosing spondylitis. TCRdb analysed the 5' RACE reads with MiXCR anew, one entry per CDR3 protein. The sample holds about 160,000 distinct CDR3 sequences; 18% are singletons and the top ten take approximately 7.8%. The specimen was blood, either unsorted or a sorted T cell fraction (not recorded which). These receptors originate from a male donor with ankylosing spondylitis or in good health (not recorded which). Each CDR3 is given with its conserved first and last residue. Each record gives: V gene, D gene, clone size, J gene, CDR3 protein, CDR3 DNA. The D gene is left open where the match is weak. Size is stated for part of the rows, as once, few or many counts, or as a class when the clone is expanded.

v_gene: TRBV27; d_gene: TRBD1; abundance: many; j_gene: TRBJ2-1; CDR3aa: CASSSGTGSYNEQFF; CDR3nt: TGTGCCAGCAGTTCAGGGACAGGCTCCTACAATGAGCAGTTCTTC
v_gene: TRBV12-3/TRBV12-4; d_gene: TRBD1; abundance: -; j_gene: TRBJ1-1; CDR3aa: CASSQGADTEAFF; CDR3nt: TGTGCCAGCAGTCAGGGGGCCGACACTGAAGCTTTCTTT
v_gene: TRBV2; d_gene: TRBD1; abundance: many; j_gene: TRBJ1-4; CDR3aa: CASSYPGQGNEKLFF; CDR3nt: TGTGCCAGCAGCTACCCGGGACAGGGGAATGAAAAACTGTTTTTT
v_gene: TRBV5-1; d_gene: -; abundance: many; j_gene: TRBJ1-6; CDR3aa: CASSSRDGDNSPLHF; CDR3nt: TGCGCCAGCAGTTCCAGGGATGGGGATAATTCACCCCTCCACTTT
v_gene: TRBV7-2; d_gene: -; abundance: few; j_gene: TRBJ1-2; CDR3aa: CASSLAGLSYGYTF; CDR3nt: TGTGCCAGCAGCTTAGCGGGTCTTTCCTATGGCTACACCTTC
v_gene: TRBV6-5; d_gene: -; abundance: -; j_gene: TRBJ2-3; CDR3aa: CASSYGFSPPTSTDTQYF; CDR3nt: TGTGCCAGCAGTTACGGGTTCTCTCCCCCCACATCCACAGATACGCAGTATTTT
v_gene: TRBV10-3; d_gene: -; abundance: -; j_gene: TRBJ2-1; CDR3aa: CAIKGPLGQFF; CDR3nt: TGTGCCATCAAGGGACCCCTGGGGCAGTTCTTC
v_gene: TRBV3-1; d_gene: -; abundance: -; j_gene: TRBJ1-1; CDR3aa: CASSQDSEREAFF; CDR3nt: TGTGCCAGCAGCCAAGATTCGGAGAGAGAAGCTTTCTTT
v_gene: TRBV5-1; d_gene: -; abundance: many; j_gene: TRBJ2-6; CDR3aa: CASSLVGSAGANVLTF; CDR3nt: TGCGCCAGCAGCTTGGTGGGATCCGCTGGGGCCAACGTCCTGACTTTC
v_gene: TRBV12-3/TRBV12-4; d_gene: -; abundance: many; j_gene: TRBJ2-1; CDR3aa: CASSLGTTGFF; CDR3nt: TGTGCCAGCAGTTTAGGGACCACAGGGTTCTTC
v_gene: TRBV13; d_gene: -; abundance: few; j_gene: TRBJ1-2; CDR3aa: CASSLEAESYGYTF; CDR3nt: TGTGCCAGCAGCTTGGAGGCTGAATCCTATGGCTACACCTTC
v_gene: TRBV5-1; d_gene: -; abundance: many; j_gene: TRBJ2-2; CDR3aa: CASSLGRVESTGELFF; CDR3nt: TGCGCCAGCAGCTTGGGTCGGGTGGAGAGCACCGGGGAGCTGTTTTTT
v_gene: TRBV11-2; d_gene: -; abundance: once; j_gene: TRBJ2-5; CDR3aa: CASSLSGTPEETQYF; CDR3nt: TGTGCCAGCAGCTTGAGTGGGACCCCCGAAGAGACCCAGTACTTC
v_gene: TRBV4-1; d_gene: -; abundance: many; j_gene: TRBJ2-3; CDR3aa: CASSQAHGTDTQYF; CDR3nt: TGCGCCAGCAGCCAAGCGCATGGCACAGATACGCAGTATTTT
v_gene: TRBV5-8; d_gene: -; abundance: many; j_gene: TRBJ2-7; CDR3aa: CASSLVGRGAYEQYF; CDR3nt: TGTGCCAGCAGCTTGGTGGGCAGGGGGGCCTACGAGCAGTACTTC
v_gene: TRBV29-1; d_gene: TRBD2; abundance: few; j_gene: TRBJ2-7; CDR3aa: CSVGTSVSYEQYF; CDR3nt: TGCAGCGTGGGGACTAGCGTCTCCTACGAGCAGTACTTC
v_gene: TRBV20-1; d_gene: -; abundance: many; j_gene: TRBJ2-1; CDR3aa: CSARSPRSGNEQFF; CDR3nt: TGCAGTGCTAGGTCTCCCCGAAGCGGCAATGAGCAGTTCTTC
v_gene: TRBV20-1; d_gene: -; abundance: few; j_gene: TRBJ2-3; CDR3aa: CSASPSTDTQYF; CDR3nt: TGCAGTGCTAGTCCCAGCACAGATACGCAGTATTTT
v_gene: TRBV5-1; d_gene: TRBD2; abundance: many; j_gene: TRBJ2-2; CDR3aa: CASSGIGLAVTGELFF; CDR3nt: TGCGCCAGCAGCGGGATAGGACTAGCGGTCACCGGGGAGCTGTTTTTT
v_gene: TRBV5-1; d_gene: TRBD2; abundance: many; j_gene: TRBJ2-2; CDR3aa: CASSSTSGRASTGELFF; CDR3nt: TGCGCCAGCAGCTCGACTAGCGGGAGGGCCAGCACCGGGGAGCTGTTTTTT
v_gene: TRBV6-6; d_gene: -; abundance: -; j_gene: TRBJ1-5; CDR3aa: CASSYRDSNQPQHF; CDR3nt: TGTGCCAGCAGTTACCGGGACAGCAATCAGCCCCAGCATTTT
v_gene: TRBV12-3/TRBV12-4; d_gene: -; abundance: -; j_gene: TRBJ1-6; CDR3aa: CASTTYNSPLHF; CDR3nt: TGTGCCAGCACCACCTATAATTCACCCCTCCACTTT
v_gene: TRBV5-1; d_gene: TRBD2; abundance: many; j_gene: TRBJ2-1; CDR3aa: CASSFPSSGSYNEQFF; CDR3nt: TGCGCCAGCAGCTTCCCCTCCAGCGGGAGCTACAATGAGCAGTTCTTC
v_gene: TRBV7-6; d_gene: -; abundance: -; j_gene: TRBJ2-1; CDR3aa: CASSPTAGVPLGNEQFF; CDR3nt: TGTGCCAGCAGCCCCACAGCGGGTGTCCCGTTGGGGAATGAGCAGTTCTTC
v_gene: TRBV12-3/TRBV12-4; d_gene: -; abundance: -; j_gene: TRBJ1-4; CDR3aa: CASSRGERSEKLFF; CDR3nt: TGTGCCAGCAGTAGGGGGGAGCGTTCTGAAAAACTGTTTTTT